A selection of T cell receptor beta chains follows, all from one sample in a study of regulatory T cells in long-lasting Graves disease. Each CDR3 protein gets one entry after TCRdb re-called the multiplex PCR reads with MiXCR. This table has about 470,000 distinct CDR3 sequences, 20% appearing once. The source material was peripheral blood mononuclear cells (PBMCs), sampled when the disease was refractory, from a patient treated with antithyroid drugs. Receptors originate from a female donor with Graves disease. Each CDR3 is given with its conserved first and last residue. The order of the fields is J gene, D gene, clone size, V gene, CDR3 DNA, CDR3 protein. The D gene is left open where the match is weak. Size tells how often a clone was seen (once, few, many) or the class of an expanded clone, and some rows leave it out.

j_gene: TRBJ1-4
d_gene: NA
abundance: few
v_gene: TRBV20-1
CDR3nt: TGCAGTGCTAGAGCCACGGTTGGAAAACTGTTTTTT
CDR3aa: CSARATVGKLFF

j_gene: TRBJ1-3
d_gene: NA
abundance: once
v_gene: TRBV7-2
CDR3nt: TGTGCCAGCAGCTTTTCGGACAGCTTTGGAAACACCATATATTTT
CDR3aa: CASSFSDSFGNTIYF

j_gene: TRBJ1-4
d_gene: TRBD1
abundance: many
v_gene: TRBV24-1
CDR3nt: TGTGCCACCAGTGAGGGACAGGGGGTAAATGAAAAACTGTTTTTT
CDR3aa: CATSEGQGVNEKLFF

j_gene: TRBJ2-7
d_gene: NA
abundance: few
v_gene: TRBV20-1
CDR3nt: TGCAGTGCTAGTAAGGCAGGTAGACACGAGCAGTACTTC
CDR3aa: CSASKAGRHEQYF

j_gene: TRBJ1-1
d_gene: NA
abundance: NA
v_gene: TRBV4-2
CDR3nt: TGTGCCAGCAGCCAAGATCTGGAGAACACTGAAGCTTTCTTT
CDR3aa: CASSQDLENTEAFF

j_gene: TRBJ1-2
d_gene: TRBD1
abundance: many
v_gene: TRBV6-2/TRBV6-3
CDR3nt: TGTGCCAGCAGTTACTCGCCCGAGACAGGGGACTTGGGCTACACCTTC
CDR3aa: CASSYSPETGDLGYTF

j_gene: TRBJ2-2
d_gene: TRBD1
abundance: many
v_gene: TRBV28
CDR3nt: TGTGCCAGCAGTCACGCAGGGGGAAGGGCCGGGGAGCTGTTTTTT
CDR3aa: CASSHAGGRAGELFF

j_gene: TRBJ2-5
d_gene: NA
abundance: few
v_gene: TRBV5-1
CDR3nt: TGCGCCAGCAGCTTGGCCCGAAGGGACGAGACCCAGTACTTC
CDR3aa: CASSLARRDETQYF

j_gene: TRBJ1-2
d_gene: NA
abundance: many
v_gene: TRBV5-1
CDR3nt: TGCGCCAGCAGCCTCCGGGACGGCAATGGCTACACCTTC
CDR3aa: CASSLRDGNGYTF

j_gene: TRBJ2-5
d_gene: TRBD1
abundance: few
v_gene: TRBV29-1
CDR3nt: TGCAGCGGCCAGGGGGTCGGAGAGACCCAGTACTTC
CDR3aa: CSGQGVGETQYF

j_gene: TRBJ2-1
d_gene: NA
abundance: NA
v_gene: TRBV7-3
CDR3nt: TGTGCCAGCAGCTTAGGGCTAGCGACCGAGCAGTTCTTC
CDR3aa: CASSLGLATEQFF

j_gene: TRBJ1-2
d_gene: TRBD1
abundance: NA
v_gene: TRBV7-9
CDR3nt: TGTGCCAGCAGCCCAACAGGGGCTGATGGCTACACCTTC
CDR3aa: CASSPTGADGYTF

j_gene: TRBJ2-7
d_gene: TRBD2
abundance: few
v_gene: TRBV18
CDR3nt: TGTGCCAGCTCACCGAGGACTAGCAGATCCTACGAGCAGTACTTC
CDR3aa: CASSPRTSRSYEQYF

j_gene: TRBJ2-6
d_gene: TRBD1
abundance: once
v_gene: TRBV5-4
CDR3nt: TGTGCCAGCAGGGTACAGGGGTCTGGGGCCAACGTCCTGACTTTC
CDR3aa: CASRVQGSGANVLTF

j_gene: TRBJ2-7
d_gene: NA
abundance: NA
v_gene: TRBV27
CDR3nt: TGTGCCAGCAGTTTAGAGGGGATCTCCTACGAGCAGTACTTC
CDR3aa: CASSLEGISYEQYF

j_gene: TRBJ2-1
d_gene: NA
abundance: many
v_gene: TRBV12-3/TRBV12-4
CDR3nt: TGTGCCAGCACCGAGGTGGGAATCTACAATGAGCAGTTCTTC
CDR3aa: CASTEVGIYNEQFF

j_gene: TRBJ2-5
d_gene: NA
abundance: few
v_gene: TRBV5-6
CDR3nt: TGTGCCAGCAGCTTTTTGTCAGGGTACCAAGAGACCCAGTACTTC
CDR3aa: CASSFLSGYQETQYF

j_gene: TRBJ1-5
d_gene: TRBD1
abundance: NA
v_gene: TRBV4-1
CDR3nt: TGCGCCAGCAGCCACCCGGGACAGCGCAATCAGCCCCAGCATTTT
CDR3aa: CASSHPGQRNQPQHF

j_gene: TRBJ1-4
d_gene: NA
abundance: few
v_gene: TRBV19
CDR3nt: TGTGCCAGCGGACGGTCAGCTAGTGAAAAACTGTTTTTT
CDR3aa: CASGRSASEKLFF

j_gene: TRBJ2-2
d_gene: NA
abundance: few
v_gene: TRBV28
CDR3nt: TGTGCCAGCAATACAGTCCCCGGGGAGCTGTTTTTT
CDR3aa: CASNTVPGELFF

j_gene: TRBJ2-2
d_gene: NA
abundance: few
v_gene: TRBV24-1
CDR3nt: TGTGCCACCAGTGATTTTACCCACACCGGGGAGCTGTTTTTT
CDR3aa: CATSDFTHTGELFF

j_gene: TRBJ2-7
d_gene: TRBD1
abundance: many
v_gene: TRBV27
CDR3nt: TGTGCCAGCAGTTTCGGGACAGGATTAACCGAGCAGTACTTC
CDR3aa: CASSFGTGLTEQYF

j_gene: TRBJ1-5
d_gene: NA
abundance: few
v_gene: TRBV5-5
CDR3nt: TGTGCCAGCAGCTTCTATGTGCGGTGGGAATTGTGGACGGATCAGCCCCAGCATTTT
CDR3aa: CASSFYVRWELWTDQPQHF

j_gene: TRBJ1-1
d_gene: NA
abundance: many
v_gene: TRBV28
CDR3nt: TGTGCCAGCAGCGCTCCGGGACAATATTTTCGGGAAGCTTTCTTT
CDR3aa: CASSAPGQYFREAFF

j_gene: TRBJ2-2
d_gene: NA
abundance: few
v_gene: TRBV6-5
CDR3nt: TGTGCCAGCAGTTACTTACAGAACACCGGGGAGCTGTTTTTT
CDR3aa: CASSYLQNTGELFF

j_gene: TRBJ2-3
d_gene: TRBD2
abundance: few
v_gene: TRBV7-2
CDR3nt: TGTGCCAGCAGTTTAGGACTAGCGGGAGATACGCAGTATTTT
CDR3aa: CASSLGLAGDTQYF

j_gene: TRBJ2-7
d_gene: NA
abundance: many
v_gene: TRBV7-2
CDR3nt: TGTGCCAGCGCAGAGGGGGTGGGGTCCTACGAGCAGTACTTC
CDR3aa: CASAEGVGSYEQYF

j_gene: TRBJ2-7
d_gene: NA
abundance: NA
v_gene: TRBV5-1
CDR3nt: TGCGCCAGCAGCTTGGCCGGGAGAAACCACGAGCAGTACTTC
CDR3aa: CASSLAGRNHEQYF

j_gene: TRBJ2-2
d_gene: TRBD1
abundance: many
v_gene: TRBV7-9
CDR3nt: TGTGCCAGCAGTTTAGGGACAGGCGCGAACACCGGGGAGCTGTTTTTT
CDR3aa: CASSLGTGANTGELFF

j_gene: TRBJ1-5
d_gene: NA
abundance: NA
v_gene: TRBV24-1
CDR3nt: TGTGCCACCAGTGATGGGGGAGACAGCCTACATCAGCCCCAGCATTTT
CDR3aa: CATSDGGDSLHQPQHF

j_gene: TRBJ1-5
d_gene: TRBD1
abundance: few
v_gene: TRBV6-1
CDR3nt: TGTGCCAGCAGACCCGGGACAGGGGGCCGTCAGCCCCAGCATTTT
CDR3aa: CASRPGTGGRQPQHF

j_gene: TRBJ2-4
d_gene: NA
abundance: few
v_gene: TRBV6-1
CDR3nt: TGTGCCAGCAGTGACTTGTTAGCCAAAAACATTCAGTACTTC
CDR3aa: CASSDLLAKNIQYF

j_gene: TRBJ2-7
d_gene: TRBD1
abundance: many
v_gene: TRBV27
CDR3nt: TGTGCCAGCAGCCTCGGGACAGGGGGAGAGCAGTACTTC
CDR3aa: CASSLGTGGEQYF

j_gene: TRBJ2-7
d_gene: NA
abundance: many
v_gene: TRBV28
CDR3nt: TGTGCCATAAGAACCGCAACTTCCTACGAGCAGTACTTC
CDR3aa: CAIRTATSYEQYF

j_gene: TRBJ2-5
d_gene: TRBD2
abundance: many
v_gene: TRBV28
CDR3nt: TGTGCCAGCAGTTTGGGCGGGAGAGGGGAGACCCAGTACTTC
CDR3aa: CASSLGGRGETQYF

j_gene: TRBJ2-7
d_gene: NA
abundance: few
v_gene: TRBV2
CDR3nt: TGTGCCAGCAGTGAGGACAGAGGGCAGTACTTC
CDR3aa: CASSEDRGQYF

j_gene: TRBJ1-1
d_gene: NA
abundance: few
v_gene: TRBV7-6
CDR3nt: TGTGCCAGCACCCCGGGGGGCCCGAACACTGAAGCTTTCTTT
CDR3aa: CASTPGGPNTEAFF

j_gene: TRBJ2-5
d_gene: TRBD2
abundance: NA
v_gene: TRBV9
CDR3nt: TGTGCCAGTGCCAAATCACTGGAACTAGCGGAAGAGACCCAGCACTTC
CDR3aa: CASAKSLELAEETQHF

j_gene: TRBJ2-7
d_gene: NA
abundance: many
v_gene: TRBV28
CDR3nt: TGTGCCAGCAGTATTACAGGGGGCGCCGCGGGAGGCCACGAGCAGTACTTC
CDR3aa: CASSITGGAAGGHEQYF

j_gene: TRBJ2-3
d_gene: NA
abundance: few
v_gene: TRBV12-3/TRBV12-4
CDR3nt: TGTGCCAGCAGTTCGCGGGGTAGCACAGATACGCAGTATTTT
CDR3aa: CASSSRGSTDTQYF

j_gene: TRBJ1-1
d_gene: NA
abundance: few
v_gene: TRBV6-2/TRBV6-3
CDR3nt: TGTGCCAGCAGTTACCCCACAGAAATAGGAAGAAACACTGAAGCTTTCTTT
CDR3aa: CASSYPTEIGRNTEAFF

j_gene: TRBJ2-7
d_gene: NA
abundance: few
v_gene: TRBV5-4
CDR3nt: TGTGCCAGCAGCTTGCAGGGGACGTCATGGGAGCAGTACTTC
CDR3aa: CASSLQGTSWEQYF

j_gene: TRBJ2-5
d_gene: NA
abundance: NA
v_gene: TRBV27
CDR3nt: TGTGCCAGCAGTTTACCATCAGGCCAAGAGACCCAGTACTTC
CDR3aa: CASSLPSGQETQYF

j_gene: TRBJ2-7
d_gene: NA
abundance: many
v_gene: TRBV11-2
CDR3nt: TGTGCCAGCAGCTCCTTAGCAAGACGTGTTGCAGACCTAATCCTGTACGAGCAGTACTTC
CDR3aa: CASSSLARRVADLILYEQYF

j_gene: TRBJ1-2
d_gene: TRBD1
abundance: NA
v_gene: TRBV4-2
CDR3nt: TGTGCCAGCAGCCCTCGTCCCGGGACAGGTGGCTACACCTTC
CDR3aa: CASSPRPGTGGYTF

j_gene: TRBJ2-3
d_gene: NA
abundance: NA
v_gene: TRBV7-3
CDR3nt: TGTGCCAGCAGCTTAACGGGGCCCCGAGGGAAGAGCAGCCTTGCTAGCACAGATACGCAGTATTTT
CDR3aa: CASSLTGPRGKSSLASTDTQYF

j_gene: TRBJ1-5
d_gene: NA
abundance: many
v_gene: TRBV28
CDR3nt: TGTGCCAGCAGTTTTAGCGGGGGGAGCAATCAGCCCCAGCATTTT
CDR3aa: CASSFSGGSNQPQHF